This T cell receptor beta chain was observed in a study of early T cells in non-severe SARS-CoV-2 infection. TCRdb processed the 5' RACE reads anew with MiXCR; each CDR3 protein has one entry. Among fewer than 85,000 distinct CDR3 sequences listed, roughly 9.6% were seen once. Between the trimmed V and J ends, which lost 1 base and 2 bases, there was a span of 12 bases. Germline V gene data show CDR1 as SGHRS and CDR2 as YFSETQ. This CDR3 has 15 residues. Sequenced sample: whole blood. The chain couples TRBV5-1 to TRBJ1-1, with no clear D. The sequence was collected from an adult who was a healthcare worker with PCR-confirmed SARS-CoV-2 infection or an uninfected control (not recorded which). This CDR3 reads CASSLFWQPNTEAFF. For the CDR3, the DNA is TGCGCCAGCAGCTTGTTTTGGCAGCCCAACACTGAAGCTTTCTTT.